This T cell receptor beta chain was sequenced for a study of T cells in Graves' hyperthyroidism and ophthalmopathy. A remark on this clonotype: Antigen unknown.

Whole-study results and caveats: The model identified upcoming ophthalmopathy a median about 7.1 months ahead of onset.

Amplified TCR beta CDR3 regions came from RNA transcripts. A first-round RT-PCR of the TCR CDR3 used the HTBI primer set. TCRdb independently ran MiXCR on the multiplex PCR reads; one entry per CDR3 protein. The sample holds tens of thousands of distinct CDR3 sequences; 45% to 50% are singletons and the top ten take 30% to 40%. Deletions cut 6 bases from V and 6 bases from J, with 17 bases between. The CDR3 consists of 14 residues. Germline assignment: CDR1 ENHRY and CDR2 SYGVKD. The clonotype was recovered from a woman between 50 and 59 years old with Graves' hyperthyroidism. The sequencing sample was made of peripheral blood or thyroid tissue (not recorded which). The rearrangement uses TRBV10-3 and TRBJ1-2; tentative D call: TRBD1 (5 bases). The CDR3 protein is CAIRAAGLGDGYTF. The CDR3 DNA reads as TGTGCCATCAGGGCCGCAGGGCTCGGAGATGGCTACACCTTC.